This T cell receptor beta chain comes out of a study of blood T cell repertoires in COVID-19. Across the whole study: Researchers got acute and convalescent COVID-19 samples from the United States, Italy and Spain. Sources were T cells, B-cell-depleted T cells, or PBMCs; the material itself was cDNA or gDNA.

This clone was recorded once. The ends were cut back, 2 bases at V and 1 base at J, with 6 bases in the middle. The CDR3 runs 14 residues. The germline V gene has CDR1 MNHEY and CDR2 SVGEGT. In the authors' workflow: The assay estimated nucleated cells by amplifying reference gene primers. Data came from immunoSEQ multiplex PCR; TCRdb stores just in-frame clones and leaves some out. D and trimming come from the DNA, and the V and J calls and clone size come from that table. The sample holds 200,000 to 250,000 clones, 82% seen once. Patients of the Seattle cohort, enrolled during active infection, were followed longitudinally.

The J gene is TRBJ1-5, the V gene TRBV6-2 or TRBV6-3; D not resolved. Sequencing was carried out using peripheral blood. This TCR came from a woman between 65 and 79 years old with COVID-19, enrolled during active disease. The CDR3 here is CASSYPYSNQPQHF. The CDR3 nucleotides read TGTGCCAGCAGTTACCCCTACAGCAATCAGCCCCAGCATTTT.